Listed here are 5 T cell receptor beta chains from one sample, sequenced in a study of blood T cell repertoires in COVID-19. Libraries were prepared by immunoSEQ multiplex PCR; TCRdb keeps only in-frame clonotypes and omits some of them. The sample records 250,000 or so clones, 80% to 95% being singletons. The sequencing sample was made of PBMCs or T cells enriched from blood (not recorded which). These receptors all stem from a man aged 40-55 years who had been exposed to COVID-19.

CDR3 sequence: CASSLGQGAYNSPLHF. The CDR3, as DNA: TGTGCCAGCAGCTTAGGACAGGGAGCTTATAATTCACCCCTCCACTTT. This chain joins TRBV7-9 and TRBJ1-6; 7 nucleotides agree with TRBD1. CDR1 SEHNR and CDR2 FQNEAQ come from the germline V gene (reference sequence). The CDR3 length is 16 residues. J gave up 4 bases and V 1 base, and 4 bases lay outside the gene matches. Complete variable domain (other parts from reference TRBV7-9 and TRBJ1-6): DTGVSQNPRHKITKRGQNVTFRCDPISEHNRLYWYRQTLGQGPEFLTYFQNEAQLEKSRLLSDRFSAERPKGSFSTLEIQRTEQGDSAMYLCASSLGQGAYNSPLHFGNGTRLTVT.

The chain links TRBV7-9 to TRBJ1-2; TRBD1 matches at 7 bases. J gave up 7 bases and V 4 bases, and 9 bases lay outside the gene matches. This CDR3 is 14 amino acids long. CDR1 is SEHNR and CDR2 is FQNEAQ in the germline V gene (reference sequence). CDR3 amino acids: CASSSDDRVGGYTF. CDR3 bases: TGTGCCAGCAGCTCCGACGACAGGGTCGGTGGCTACACCTTC.

The chain has TRBV4-1 and TRBJ2-7, with D tentatively TRBD1 (6 bases). The V end lost 0 bases, the J end lost 3 bases, and 15 bases lay between the germline ends. CDR1 MGHRA and CDR2 YSYEKL come from the germline V gene. The CDR3 totals 16 residues. This chain's CDR3 is CASSQDGNRVYYEQYF. The CDR3 DNA follows: TGCGCCAGCAGCCAAGACGGCAACAGGGTCTACTACGAGCAGTACTTC.

The CDR3 DNA reads TGTGCCAGCAGGCCCGGTGGGCAAGATACGCAGTATTTT. Translated, it gives CASRPGGQDTQYF. The chain couples TRBV28 to TRBJ2-3; the D is unclear. This CDR3 is built from 13 residues. Germline lookup yields CDR1 MDHEN and CDR2 SYDVKM. Trimming left V 6 bases short and J 5 bases short, with 12 bases between.

This chain uses TRBV28 with TRBJ2-2; perhaps TRBD2 as D (6 bases). CDR3 length equals 14 residues. Germline V gene data show CDR1 as MDHEN and CDR2 as SYDVKM. V was clipped by 4 bases and J by 7 bases, with 13 bases between them. Written as DNA, the CDR3 is TGTGCCAGCAGTTATGTGGAGGGGATCGGGGAGCTGTTTTTT. Its translation: CASSYVEGIGELFF.